These T cell receptor beta chains were read from a single sample in a study of tumor-infiltrating lymphocytes in primary liver carcinoma. TCRdb recomputed calls from the multiplex PCR reads with MiXCR, one row per CDR3 protein. Here the sample spans about 180,000 distinct CDR3 sequences, about 60% being singletons. Sequencing was done on a sample of peripheral blood. All receptors derive from a man aged 40-49 years with primary liver carcinoma and hepatitis B virus infection. The CDR3 runs from the conserved cysteine through the conserved F or W. The D gene is left open where the match is weak. Where a row states a size, it is once, few, many or the class of an expanded clone; other rows omit it.

TRBV6-5	NA	TRBJ1-2	NA	TGTGCCAGCAGTTACTCGAGCAGCCGTATTAATGGCTACACCTTC	CASSYSSSRINGYTF
TRBV4-1	once	TRBJ2-3	NA	TGCGCCAGCAGCCGGAACGGGAGAGGGGTCACAGATACGCAGTATTTT	CASSRNGRGVTDTQYF
TRBV11-3	many	TRBJ2-1	NA	TGTGCCAGCAGCGCAGGGGAAAATGAGCAGTTCTTC	CASSAGENEQFF
TRBV6-5	NA	TRBJ2-1	TRBD1	TGTGCCAATCCCGACAGGGGCCCCCGGACCTTCTTC	CANPDRGPRTFF
TRBV13	NA	TRBJ2-5	TRBD2	TGTGCCAGCAGCTTTGGGAGGGCCGGGTTGGAGACCCAGTACTTC	CASSFGRAGLETQYF
TRBV12-3/TRBV12-4	NA	TRBJ1-5	NA	TGTGCCAGCAGTTTCTCGGACACAAGCAATCAGCCCCAGCATTTT	CASSFSDTSNQPQHF
TRBV30	NA	TRBJ1-2	NA	TGTGCCTGGTCTAGGACAGACAGAAACTATGGCTACACCTTC	CAWSRTDRNYGYTF
TRBV10-2	NA	TRBJ2-1	NA	TGCGCCAGCAGTCACATGGATAAGCAGTTCTTC	CASSHMDKQFF
TRBV4-2	NA	TRBJ2-2	NA	TGTGCCAACAGCCAAAGCGACAGCCCCGGGGAGCTGTTTTTT	CANSQSDSPGELFF
TRBV11-2	NA	TRBJ2-2	NA	TGTGCCAGCTGGCCTACAACGAACACCGGGGAGCTGTTTTTT	CASWPTTNTGELFF
TRBV10-3	NA	TRBJ2-7	TRBD1	TGTGCCGTCGACAGGGAAGATTCCTACGAGCAGTACTTC	CAVDREDSYEQYF
TRBV2	once	TRBJ2-7	NA	TGTGCCAGCGGTTCGACGGGGTCCTACGAGCAGTACTTC	CASGSTGSYEQYF
TRBV11-3	many	TRBJ2-3	NA	TGTGCCAGCAGCTCAGCCAGGGGTTCAGATACGCAGTATTTT	CASSSARGSDTQYF
TRBV6-6	NA	TRBJ2-7	NA	TGTGCCAGCAGGGATAGCTCTCAGGAAGAGCAGTACTTC	CASRDSSQEEQYF
TRBV30	NA	TRBJ2-1	NA	TGTGCCTGGACGGGGGGCCTTAACAATGAGCAGTTCTTC	CAWTGGLNNEQFF
TRBV11-2	NA	TRBJ1-2	NA	TGTGCCAGCATGTCAGCGGGTGGCTACACCTTC	CASMSAGGYTF
TRBV29-1	NA	TRBJ2-5	TRBD2	TGCAGCGTTCCCTCGAGACTAGCAGAGACCCAGTACTTC	CSVPSRLAETQYF
TRBV29-1	few	TRBJ2-5	NA	TGCAGCGTTGCGTCCCTTCTTCCGGGACGGTGGGCGACCCAGTACTTC	CSVASLLPGRWATQYF
TRBV10-1	NA	TRBJ2-1	NA	TGCGCCAACAGTGAGGGGGAGGCATACAATGAGCAGTTCTTC	CANSEGEAYNEQFF
TRBV11-2	many	TRBJ1-1	NA	TGTGCCAGCAGTAGGGGGGCGGAAGTTAACACTGAAGCTTTCTTT	CASSRGAEVNTEAFF
TRBV6-2/TRBV6-3	NA	TRBJ2-2	TRBD1	TGTGCCAGTACAGAGGGGACAGGCATCTTCGGGGAGCTGTCTTTT	CASTEGTGIFGELSF
TRBV29-1	NA	TRBJ2-5	TRBD1	TGCAGCGTGGAAGGGACAGGGGGGCAAGAGACCCAGTACTTC	CSVEGTGGQETQYF
TRBV4-1	few	TRBJ1-2	TRBD1	TGCGCCAGCAGCCATCGCGGACAGGGGAGTGACGGCTACACCTTC	CASSHRGQGSDGYTF
TRBV12-3/TRBV12-4	many	TRBJ2-7	NA	TGTGCCAGCACCGGGGTGAGCACCTACGAGCAGTACTTC	CASTGVSTYEQYF
TRBV6-1	NA	TRBJ2-2	NA	TGTGCCAGCAGTGAAACGGGGCTCGCGAACACCGGGGAGCTGTTTTTT	CASSETGLANTGELFF
TRBV30	NA	TRBJ2-7	NA	TGTGCCTGGAGTCTCGGATACGAGCAGTACTTC	CAWSLGYEQYF
TRBV6-1	NA	TRBJ2-1	NA	TGTGCCAGCAGTGCCAGCGAGAATGAGCAGTTCTTC	CASSASENEQFF
TRBV6-5	once	TRBJ2-3	TRBD2	TGTGCCAGCAGACTAAGGGTAGCGGGAGCTTCAGATATGCAGTATTTT	CASRLRVAGASDMQYF
TRBV6-5	NA	TRBJ2-7	NA	TGTGCCAGCAGGGAGGGGACAGTCTCCTACGAGCAGTACTTC	CASREGTVSYEQYF
TRBV4-1	NA	TRBJ2-3	NA	TGCGCCAGCAGCCAACCTGAGATTCATAAGCAGTATTTT	CASSQPEIHKQYF
TRBV4-1	NA	TRBJ2-1	TRBD2	TGCGCCAGCAGCCATCGCGGACTAGCGGTCTCCTACAATGAGCAGTTCTTC	CASSHRGLAVSYNEQFF
TRBV4-2	NA	TRBJ2-5	TRBD2	TGTGCCAGCAACCAAGATATGACTAGCGGGAGAGAGACCCAGTACTTC	CASNQDMTSGRETQYF
TRBV4-1	once	TRBJ2-3	NA	TGCGCCAGCAGCCCTGAGGACGGAGCCACAGATACGCAGTATTTT	CASSPEDGATDTQYF
TRBV11-2	few	TRBJ2-3	NA	TGTGCCAGCAGCCCGAGGGAGACGTCGAGCACAGATACGCAGTATTTT	CASSPRETSSTDTQYF
TRBV28	NA	TRBJ2-2	TRBD2	TGTGCCAGCAGGCGGGACTACCGGAACACCGGGGAGCTGTTTTTT	CASRRDYRNTGELFF
TRBV14	few	TRBJ2-1	TRBD2	TGTGCCAGCAGCCTGTTAGTGGGCGGGAGTATCAATGAGCAGTTCTTC	CASSLLVGGSINEQFF
TRBV6-6	few	TRBJ2-2	NA	TGTGCCAGCAATGAGAACACCGGGGAGCTGTTTTTT	CASNENTGELFF
TRBV11-2	NA	TRBJ2-1	NA	TGTGCCAGCAGCTTAGGGTACATCGATGAGCAGTTTTTC	CASSLGYIDEQFF
TRBV6-6	NA	TRBJ2-2	TRBD2	TGTGCCAGCAGTTACATCGAGGCTGGCGGGAGTTCCGGGGAGCTGTTTTTT	CASSYIEAGGSSGELFF
TRBV10-3	NA	TRBJ1-1	NA	TGTGCCATCCAAGGGGGAGGAGTGAACACTGAAGCTTTCTTT	CAIQGGGVNTEAFF
TRBV28	NA	TRBJ1-1	NA	TGTGCCAGCAGTTTAGCTCGGGGACATTCGAACACTGAAGCTTTCTTT	CASSLARGHSNTEAFF
TRBV12-3/TRBV12-4	NA	TRBJ1-6	NA	TGTGCCAGCAGTTTCAGTGGGCATGGGAATAATTCACCCCTCCACTTT	CASSFSGHGNNSPLHF
TRBV6-5	NA	TRBJ2-1	NA	TGTGCCAGCAGTTACTCTCAGGGGTTCTACAATGAGCAGTTCTTC	CASSYSQGFYNEQFF
TRBV6-5	NA	TRBJ2-7	TRBD1	TGTGCCAGCAGTTACGAGGCCGGGACAGGGGACTACGAGCAGTACTTC	CASSYEAGTGDYEQYF
TRBV11-2	NA	TRBJ2-1	NA	TGTGCCAGCAGCTTATTTCCTCGCGAGAGGGCTGGGAGTGAACAGTTCTTC	CASSLFPRERAGSEQFF
TRBV28	NA	TRBJ2-7	NA	TGTGCCAGCAGCGGAGGGGGATCCGCGCAGTACTTT	CASSGGGSAQYF
TRBV29-1	few	TRBJ1-4	NA	TGCAGCGTTGGAACAGGGACTCACGAAAAACTGTTTTTT	CSVGTGTHEKLFF
TRBV29-1	many	TRBJ2-3	NA	TGCAGCGTTGGCGGACAGAGGGGGACAGATACGCAGTATTTT	CSVGGQRGTDTQYF
TRBV6-1	NA	TRBJ2-3	NA	TGTACCAGCCAAGAGGGGGTGAGGCAGTATTTT	CTSQEGVRQYF
TRBV11-2	many	TRBJ2-2	NA	TGTGCCAGCAGCTTACTCAGGGCGGACACCGGGGAGCTGTTTTTT	CASSLLRADTGELFF
TRBV11-2	NA	TRBJ2-1	NA	TGTGCCAGCAGCTTAGTCGTCTTCGGGGAAAACAATGAGCAGTTTTTC	CASSLVVFGENNEQFF
TRBV28	NA	TRBJ2-7	NA	TGTGCCAGCGAAAATGGTGGAACCTACGAGCAGTACTTC	CASENGGTYEQYF
TRBV11-2	NA	TRBJ2-2	NA	TGTGGCAGCAGCTTAGGGTACACCGGGGTGCTGTTTTTT	CGSSLGYTGVLFF
TRBV30	few	TRBJ2-1	NA	TGTGCCTGGAGTCCCCAAAATCAGGGGAGTTACAATGAGCAGTTCTTC	CAWSPQNQGSYNEQFF
TRBV11-2	NA	TRBJ2-1	NA	TGTGTCAGCGGAGCCGTACCGGGGTCCGTAGATGAGCAGTTCTTC	CVSGAVPGSVDEQFF
TRBV6-5	NA	TRBJ1-1	NA	TGTGCCAGCAGTTATCAGGTAGAGAGTCTGACTGAAGCTTTCTTT	CASSYQVESLTEAFF
TRBV6-1	NA	TRBJ1-5	NA	TGTGCCAGCAGTGAATATGGGAGCGAACAGCCCCAGCATTTT	CASSEYGSEQPQHF
TRBV13	NA	TRBJ1-4	NA	TGTGCCAGCAACGAAAAACTGTTTTTT	CASNEKLFF
TRBV11-2	NA	TRBJ1-1	TRBD1	TGTGCCAGTAGGTCTACAGGGGGCACTGAAGTTTTCTTT	CASRSTGGTEVFF